Described below is a single T cell receptor (beta chain) sequence and its context. As yet, its antigen is unknown. Constant-region reverse primers amplified full-length variable regions, followed by semi-nested Nested Universal Primer A PCR. TCRdb re-called the 5' RACE reads through MiXCR, storing one row per CDR3 protein. The sample consists of approximately 50,000 distinct CDR3 sequences, less than 30% of them appearing once. The study, taken as a whole, reports: Greatest tumor Treg TCR overlap was with tumor naive CD4+ cells. Larger-cohort validation covered only one TCR beta V-J rearrangement. Tumor memory CD4+ T cell TCR gene usage clustered with blood and lymph node memory CD4+ cells and lymph node naive CD4+ cells.

This CDR3 is 15 amino acids long. V was clipped by 0 bases and J by 8 bases, with 16 bases between them. The germline CDR1 and CDR2 sequences are LGHNA and YNFKEQ. Tregs were sorted as CD4+CD25+CD127-/low cells. Sequencing used tumor-infiltrating Tregs sorted from the breast tumor. The source of this sequence is a female donor with breast cancer. The chain employs TRBV4-2 and TRBJ1-2; D gene unclear. As DNA, the CDR3 is TGTGCCAGCAGCCAAGAAGGGCGGGGAGAGGACGGCTACACCTTC. Translated, it gives CASSQEGRGEDGYTF.